This TCR beta chain was identified during a study of siplizumab effects on memory and regulatory T cells. The repertoire was sequenced with immunoSEQ multiplex PCR; TCRdb's copy has only in-frame clones and lacks some. This sample carries roughly 82,000 clones, about 91% of them seen once, and the ten largest clones take over 1.5%. Material for sequencing was Tregs sorted from blood. This receptor was identified in a human donor in good health.

The CDR3 protein is CASGEVPDTQYF. The DNA for the CDR3 is TGTGCCAGCGGGGAAGTCCCAGATACGCAGTATTTT. V and J are TRBV6-5 and TRBJ2-3, with D hard to call. This CDR3 contains 12 residues. V was trimmed by 8 bases and J by 4 bases, leaving 10 bases between them. Per germline, CDR1 MNHEY and CDR2 SVGAGI.